This is a list of T cell receptor beta chains from one sample in a study of blood T cell repertoires in COVID-19. Measured with immunoSEQ multiplex PCR; TCRdb has only the in-frame clones, and not every one. Of 300,000 to 400,000 clones in the sample, roughly 90% were seen once. Material for sequencing was PBMCs or T cells enriched from blood (not recorded which). The origin of the receptors is a woman under 40 who had been exposed to COVID-19. Both conserved end residues are part of each CDR3. A D gene is named only where the DNA matches it firmly. Clone size is not always given. Where it is, it says once, few, many or a class for expanded clones.

TRBJ2-3 | TRBV5-1 | TRBD1 | 15 | once | CATTWDRASTDTQYF | TGCGCCACCACCTGGGACAGGGCTAGCACAGATACGCAGTATTTT
TRBJ1-6 | TRBV9 | TRBD1 | 13 | . | CASSGGQGYTLHF | TGTGCCAGCAGCGGGGGACAGGGGTATACCCTCCACTTT
TRBJ1-1 | TRBV18 | . | 13 | . | CASSQSRQLEAFF | TGTGCCAGCTCACAGTCCAGGCAGCTTGAAGCTTTCTTT
TRBJ1-2 | TRBV27 | TRBD1 | 13 | . | CASSSTGGAGYTF | TGTGCCAGCAGTTCAACAGGGGGGGCTGGCTACACCTTC
TRBJ1-2 | TRBV3-1/TRBV3-2 | . | 15 | . | CASSQTLVRNYGYTF | TGTGCCAGCAGCCAAACCTTAGTACGTAACTATGGCTACACCTTC
TRBJ2-7 | TRBV18 | . | 14 | . | CASSLEGTSYEQYF | TGTGCCAGCTCACTTGAGGGAACCTCCTACGAGCAGTACTTC
TRBJ2-7 | TRBV13 | . | 15 | . | CASSLMEVGSYEQYF | TGTGCCAGCAGCTTAATGGAGGTTGGCTCCTACGAGCAGTACTTC
TRBJ2-7 | TRBV3-1/TRBV3-2 | . | 12 | . | CASSLTADEQYF | TGTGCCAGCAGCCTTACGGCGGACGAGCAGTACTTC
TRBJ2-1 | TRBV19 | . | 14 | few | CASSIEGLYNEQFF | TGTGCCAGTAGTATTGAAGGACTCTACAATGAGCAGTTCTTC
TRBJ1-5 | TRBV10-3 | TRBD1 | 13 | . | CAIQGSGNQPQHF | TGTGCCATACAGGGGTCGGGCAATCAGCCCCAGCATTTT